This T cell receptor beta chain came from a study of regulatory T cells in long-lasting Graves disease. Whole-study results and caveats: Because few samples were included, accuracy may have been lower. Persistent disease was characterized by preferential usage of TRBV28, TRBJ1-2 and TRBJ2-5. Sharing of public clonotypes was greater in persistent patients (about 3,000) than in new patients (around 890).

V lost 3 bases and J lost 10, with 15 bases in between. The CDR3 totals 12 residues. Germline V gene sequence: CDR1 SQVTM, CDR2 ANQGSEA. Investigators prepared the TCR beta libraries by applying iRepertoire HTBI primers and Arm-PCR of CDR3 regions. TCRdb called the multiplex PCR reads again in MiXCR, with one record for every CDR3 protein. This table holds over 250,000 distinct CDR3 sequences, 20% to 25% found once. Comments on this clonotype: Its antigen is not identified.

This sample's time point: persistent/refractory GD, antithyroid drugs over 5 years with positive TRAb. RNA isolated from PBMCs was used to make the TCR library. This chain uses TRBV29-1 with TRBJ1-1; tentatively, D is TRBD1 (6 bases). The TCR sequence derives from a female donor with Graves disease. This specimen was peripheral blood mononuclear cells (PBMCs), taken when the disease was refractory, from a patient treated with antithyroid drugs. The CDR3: CSVDRDTAGAFF. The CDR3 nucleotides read TGCAGCGTTGACCGGGACACCGCTGGAGCTTTCTTT.